A selection of T cell receptor beta chains follows, all from one sample in a study of T-cell reconstitution after alpha-beta-depleted transplantation in children. One entry per CDR3 protein results from TCRdb running MiXCR on the PCR reads. Here the sample spans hundreds of thousands of distinct CDR3 sequences, 16% being singletons. The sample in question was PBMCs from the stem cell graft donor, obtained from the stem cell graft. These TCRs come from a human donor who donated a stem cell graft to a child with acute myeloid leukemia. Both conserved end residues are part of each CDR3. The D gene is left open where the match is weak. Clone size is not always given. Where it is, it says once, few, many or a class for expanded clones.

CDR3,DNA,J,size,D,V
CSARDLNNSGNTIYF,TGCAGTGCTAGAGATTTGAACAACTCTGGAAACACCATATATTTT,TRBJ1-3,many,-,TRBV20-1
CATSYAGTESTGELFF,TGTGCCACCAGTTATGCCGGGACGGAGTCCACCGGGGAGCTGTTTTTT,TRBJ2-2,-,-,TRBV6-2/TRBV6-3
CSVYGRTGYNEQFF,TGCAGTGTATACGGCAGGACAGGGTACAATGAGCAGTTCTTC,TRBJ2-1,many,TRBD1,TRBV20-1
CAWSGGPQPQHF,TGTGCCTGGAGCGGGGGTCCTCAGCCCCAGCATTTT,TRBJ1-5,-,-,TRBV30
CASSLVGAMTDTQYF,TGTGCCAGCAGCTTGGTTGGGGCGATGACAGATACGCAGTATTTT,TRBJ2-3,few,-,TRBV5-6
CASSPGTDQYSNQPQHF,TGCGCCAGCAGCCCCGGGACAGATCAATATAGCAATCAGCCCCAGCATTTT,TRBJ1-5,-,TRBD1,TRBV5-1
CSASPAGVGNEQFF,TGCAGTGCTAGCCCAGCGGGGGTCGGCAATGAGCAGTTCTTC,TRBJ2-1,few,TRBD2,TRBV20-1
CASSQRLAGSTGELFF,TGCGCCAGCAGCCAGAGACTAGCGGGGTCCACCGGGGAGCTGTTTTTT,TRBJ2-2,-,TRBD2,TRBV4-3
CSVGRGRNTEAFF,TGCAGCGTTGGCAGGGGGCGGAACACTGAAGCTTTCTTT,TRBJ1-1,many,TRBD1,TRBV29-1
CASGSSGSEAFF,TGTGCTAGTGGTTCCTCCGGCTCTGAAGCTTTCTTT,TRBJ1-1,-,-,TRBV12-5
CASSQEVPGRANTEAFF,TGCGCCAGCAGCCAAGAGGTCCCCGGAAGGGCGAACACTGAAGCTTTCTTT,TRBJ1-1,-,-,TRBV4-1
CSASTLGTGDFTETQYF,TGCAGTGCTTCGACCCTCGGGACAGGGGATTTCACAGAGACCCAGTACTTC,TRBJ2-5,many,TRBD1,TRBV20-1
CASSLSHRSSSYEQYF,TGTGCCAGCAGCCTATCTCACAGGAGTAGCTCCTACGAGCAGTACTTC,TRBJ2-7,-,-,TRBV6-2/TRBV6-3
CASSPTDGRVSYEQYF,TGTGCCAGCAGCCCCACCGACGGCAGGGTTTCCTACGAGCAGTACTTC,TRBJ2-7,-,-,TRBV21-1
CSARDGFNEKLFF,TGCAGTGCCAGGGACGGGTTTAATGAAAAACTGTTTTTT,TRBJ1-4,many,-,TRBV20-1
CATSDLTLQLSSYDEQFF,TGTGCCACCAGTGATTTAACCCTACAGTTGAGCTCCTACGATGAGCAGTTCTTC,TRBJ2-1,-,-,TRBV24-1
CASSEYGTPGHPTDTQYF,TGTGCCAGCAGTGAATATGGGACCCCGGGACACCCCACAGATACGCAGTATTTT,TRBJ2-3,-,-,TRBV25-1
CSAREGRGSYNEQFF,TGCAGTGCTAGAGAGGGGAGGGGCTCCTACAATGAGCAGTTCTTC,TRBJ2-1,many,TRBD2,TRBV20-1
CASSAQAGTYTEAFF,TGTGCCAGCAGCGCCCAGGCCGGGACCTACACTGAAGCTTTCTTT,TRBJ1-1,few,-,TRBV9
CASSLGIIPDVKNIQYF,TGCGCCAGCAGCTTAGGCATCATCCCGGACGTCAAAAACATTCAGTACTTC,TRBJ2-4,-,-,TRBV5-1
CSARVLGAYTDTQYF,TGCAGTGCTAGAGTCCTGGGGGCCTACACAGATACGCAGTATTTT,TRBJ2-3,many,-,TRBV20-1
CASTTSSGNTEAFF,TGTGCCAGCACCACTTCTTCTGGGAACACTGAAGCTTTCTTT,TRBJ1-1,many,-,TRBV7-8
CSARELSNTGELFF,TGCAGTGCTAGAGAACTCTCGAACACCGGGGAGCTGTTTTTT,TRBJ2-2,many,-,TRBV20-1
CASSLGPGVDTQYF,TGCGCCAGCAGCCTGGGACCCGGAGTTGATACGCAGTATTTT,TRBJ2-3,few,-,TRBV5-1
CSVVKQGKNTEAFF,TGCAGCGTTGTAAAACAGGGTAAGAACACTGAAGCTTTCTTT,TRBJ1-1,many,-,TRBV29-1
CASSPRGGIGETQYF,TGTGCCAGCAGTCCCCGCGGGGGAATCGGTGAGACCCAGTACTTC,TRBJ2-5,few,TRBD2,TRBV6-1
CSASRAGGYEQYF,TGCAGTGCGTCACGGGCGGGTGGCTACGAGCAGTACTTC,TRBJ2-7,-,-,TRBV20-1